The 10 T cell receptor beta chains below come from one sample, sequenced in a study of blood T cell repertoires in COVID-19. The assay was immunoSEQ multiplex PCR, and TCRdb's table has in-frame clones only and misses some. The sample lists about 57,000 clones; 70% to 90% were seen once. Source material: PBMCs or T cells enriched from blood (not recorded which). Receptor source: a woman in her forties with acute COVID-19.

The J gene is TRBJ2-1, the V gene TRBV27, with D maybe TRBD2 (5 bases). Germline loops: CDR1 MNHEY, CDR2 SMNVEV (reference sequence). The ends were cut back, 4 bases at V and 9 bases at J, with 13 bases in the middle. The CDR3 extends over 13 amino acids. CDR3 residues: CASSSSTSTEQFF. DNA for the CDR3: TGTGCCAGCAGTTCCTCTACTAGTACTGAGCAGTTCTTC.

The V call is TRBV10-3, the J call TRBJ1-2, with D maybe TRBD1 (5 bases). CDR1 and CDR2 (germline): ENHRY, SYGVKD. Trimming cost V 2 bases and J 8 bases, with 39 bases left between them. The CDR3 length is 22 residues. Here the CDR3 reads CAISERARDGETKGQGRGGYTF. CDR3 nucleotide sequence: TGTGCCATCAGTGAGAGAGCGCGGGATGGGGAAACGAAAGGACAAGGGCGTGGAGGCTACACCTTC.

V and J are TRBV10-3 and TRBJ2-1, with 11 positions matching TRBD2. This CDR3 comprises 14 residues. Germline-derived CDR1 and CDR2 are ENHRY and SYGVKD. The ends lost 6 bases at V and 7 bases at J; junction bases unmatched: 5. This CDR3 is CAIRLAGDGNEQFF. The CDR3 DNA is TGTGCCATCAGACTAGCGGGAGACGGGAATGAGCAGTTCTTC.

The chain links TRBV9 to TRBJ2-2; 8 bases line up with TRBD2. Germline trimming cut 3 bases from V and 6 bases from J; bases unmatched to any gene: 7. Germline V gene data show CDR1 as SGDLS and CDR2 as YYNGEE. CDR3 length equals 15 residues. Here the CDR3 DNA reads TGTGCCAGCAGCGCGACTAGCGTTGGGGCCGGGGAGCTGTTTTTT. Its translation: CASSATSVGAGELFF.

Here the CDR3 DNA reads TGTGCCAGCAGCTCCCAACTGGGAAACACCATATATTTT. Translating gives CASSSQLGNTIYF. The chain couples TRBV3-1 (or the pseudogene TRBV3-2) to TRBJ1-3; D gene unclear. This CDR3 comprises 13 residues. CDR1 LGHDT and CDR2 YNNKEL come from the germline V gene (reference sequence). The V end was cut by 5 bases, the J end by 4 bases, with 9 bases between.

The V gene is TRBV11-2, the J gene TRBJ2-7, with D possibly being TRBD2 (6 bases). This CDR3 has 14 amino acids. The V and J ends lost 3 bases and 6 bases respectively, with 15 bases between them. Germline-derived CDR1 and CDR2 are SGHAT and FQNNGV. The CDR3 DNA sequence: TGTGCCAGCAGCTTCCCCCCTTTGGGGGGCGAGCAGTACTTC. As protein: CASSFPPLGGEQYF.

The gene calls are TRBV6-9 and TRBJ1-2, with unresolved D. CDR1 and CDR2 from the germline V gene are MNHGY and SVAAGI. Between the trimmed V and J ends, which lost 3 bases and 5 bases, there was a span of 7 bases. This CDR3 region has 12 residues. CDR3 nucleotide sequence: TGTGCCAGCAGTTACACGGGGTATGGCTACACCTTC. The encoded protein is CASSYTGYGYTF.

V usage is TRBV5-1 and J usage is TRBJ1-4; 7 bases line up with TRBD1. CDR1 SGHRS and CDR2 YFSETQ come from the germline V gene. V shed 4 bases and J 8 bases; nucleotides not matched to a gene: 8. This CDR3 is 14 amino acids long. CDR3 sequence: CASSMQGVGEKLFF. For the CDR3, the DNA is TGCGCCAGCAGCATGCAGGGGGTAGGCGAAAAACTGTTTTTT.

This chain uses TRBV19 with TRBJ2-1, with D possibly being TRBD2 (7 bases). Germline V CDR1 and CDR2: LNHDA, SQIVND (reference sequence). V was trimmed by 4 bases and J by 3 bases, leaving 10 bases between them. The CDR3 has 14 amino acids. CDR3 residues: CASSSGGRYNEQFF. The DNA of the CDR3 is TGTGCCAGTAGTAGCGGGGGCCGCTACAATGAGCAGTTCTTC.

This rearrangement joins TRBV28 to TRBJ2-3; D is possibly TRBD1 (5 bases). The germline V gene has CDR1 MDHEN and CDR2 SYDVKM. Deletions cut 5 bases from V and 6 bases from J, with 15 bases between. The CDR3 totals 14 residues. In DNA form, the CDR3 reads TGTGCCAGCAGTCCGGGCCTTTCAGGGGATACGCAGTATTTT. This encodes CASSPGLSGDTQYF. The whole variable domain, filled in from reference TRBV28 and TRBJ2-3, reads DVKVTQSSRYLVKRTGEKVFLECVQDMDHENMFWYRQDPGLGLRLIYFSYDVKMKEKGDIPEGYSVSREKKERFSLILESASTNQTSMYLCASSPGLSGDTQYFGPGTRLTVL.